This T cell receptor beta chain was sequenced in a study of blood T cells in healthy people across ages. Primers used in a second PCR of roughly 6 to 11 cycles were a sample-barcoded 5' primer and a J-beta primer mix. TCRdb reprocessed the 5' RACE reads via MiXCR and lists one record per CDR3 protein. The table shows roughly 680,000 distinct CDR3 sequences, with 45% to 50% occurring only once. This clonotype came up a few times. The CDR3 is made up of 14 amino acids. CDR1 and CDR2 from the germline V gene are SGHTA and FQGNSA. V was shortened by 3 bases and J by 12 bases, with 18 bases between the two germline ends.

The sequenced sample consisted of blood. This receptor was obtained from a woman aged 55-75 years in good health. V and J are TRBV7-2 and TRBJ2-1; possible D gene TRBD1, 6 bases. The CDR3 spells CASSFPGHVLRQFF. DNA of the CDR3: TGTGCCAGCAGCTTCCCGGGACACGTACTCCGGCAGTTCTTC.